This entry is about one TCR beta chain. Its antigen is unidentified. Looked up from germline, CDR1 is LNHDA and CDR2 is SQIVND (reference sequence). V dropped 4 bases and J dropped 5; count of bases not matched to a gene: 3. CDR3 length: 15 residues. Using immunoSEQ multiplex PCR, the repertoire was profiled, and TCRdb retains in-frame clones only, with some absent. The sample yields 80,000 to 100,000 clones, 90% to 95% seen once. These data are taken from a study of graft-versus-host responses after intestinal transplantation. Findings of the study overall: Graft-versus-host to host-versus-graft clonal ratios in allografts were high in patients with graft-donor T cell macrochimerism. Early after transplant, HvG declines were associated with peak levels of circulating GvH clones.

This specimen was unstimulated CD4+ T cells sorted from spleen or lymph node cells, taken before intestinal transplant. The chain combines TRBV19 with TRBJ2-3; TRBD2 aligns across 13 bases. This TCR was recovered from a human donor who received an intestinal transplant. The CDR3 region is CASSTGLAGVDTQYF. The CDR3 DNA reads TGTGCCAGTAGTACCGGACTAGCGGGGGTAGATACGCAGTATTTT.